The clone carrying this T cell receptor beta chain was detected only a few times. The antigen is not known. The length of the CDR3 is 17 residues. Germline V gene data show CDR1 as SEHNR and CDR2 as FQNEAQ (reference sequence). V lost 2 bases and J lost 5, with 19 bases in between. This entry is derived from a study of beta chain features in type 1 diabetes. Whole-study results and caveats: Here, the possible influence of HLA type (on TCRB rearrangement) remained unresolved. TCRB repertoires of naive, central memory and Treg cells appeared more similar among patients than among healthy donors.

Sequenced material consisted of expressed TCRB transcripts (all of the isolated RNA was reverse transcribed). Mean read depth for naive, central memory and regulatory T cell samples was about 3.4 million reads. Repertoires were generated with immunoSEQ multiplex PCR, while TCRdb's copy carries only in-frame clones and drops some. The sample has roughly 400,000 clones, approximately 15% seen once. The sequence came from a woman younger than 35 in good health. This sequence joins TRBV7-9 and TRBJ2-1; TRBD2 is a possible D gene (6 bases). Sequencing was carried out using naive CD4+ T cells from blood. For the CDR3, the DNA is TGTGCCAGCAGCTTATCGGTTAGCGGAACCTTAAACAATGAGCAGTTCTTC. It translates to CASSLSVSGTLNNEQFF. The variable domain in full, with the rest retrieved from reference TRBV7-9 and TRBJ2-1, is DTGVSQNPRHKITKRGQNVTFRCDPISEHNRLYWYRQTLGQGPEFLTYFQNEAQLEKSRLLSDRFSAERPKGSFSTLEIQRTEQGDSAMYLCASSLSVSGTLNNEQFFGPGTRLTVL.